This is a list of T cell receptor beta chains from one sample in a study of long-term antiretroviral therapy in people with HIV. Repertoires were generated with immunoSEQ multiplex PCR, while TCRdb's copy carries only in-frame clones and drops some. The sample contains fewer than 40,000 clones, roughly 85% of which appear only once. This specimen consisted of unsorted PBMCs, obtained 3.1 years after starting antiretroviral therapy. The receptors derive from a woman aged 50 to 65 with HIV. Each CDR3 is given with its conserved first and last residue. The order of the fields is clone size, V gene, J gene, D gene, CDR3 DNA, CDR3 protein. The D gene is left open where the match is weak. Only part of the rows carry a size: once, few, many, or a class if the clone is expanded.

.	TRBV2	TRBJ1-3	.	TGTGCCAGCAGGGAAGGGTCGAGCTCTGGAAACACCATATATTTT	CASREGSSSGNTIYF
.	TRBV28	TRBJ2-1	.	TGTGCCACCAATCCCTACAATGAGCAGTTCTTC	CATNPYNEQFF
.	TRBV7-2	TRBJ1-2	.	TGTGCCAGCAGCTTAGCCCAGGGTCGTAGCTACACCTTC	CASSLAQGRSYTF
few	TRBV6-6	TRBJ2-2	TRBD1	TGTGCCAGCAGCACAGGGGGCACCGGGGAGCTGTTTTTT	CASSTGGTGELFF
.	TRBV7-7	TRBJ2-5	TRBD2	TGTGCTAGCAGCTCCAGCGGGGGAGTGGAGACCCAGTACTTC	CASSSSGGVETQYF
.	TRBV9	TRBJ2-3	TRBD2	TGTGCCAGCAGCGCAGCGGGGTCCACAGATACGCAGTATTTT	CASSAAGSTDTQYF
few	TRBV19	TRBJ2-2	.	TGTGCCAGTAGTGATGGACAGACGAACACCGGGGAGCTGTTTTTT	CASSDGQTNTGELFF
.	TRBV4-1	TRBJ2-7	TRBD1	TGCGCCAGCAGACCTACTGGACAGGGGGAGGGTGAGCAGTACTTC	CASRPTGQGEGEQYF
.	TRBV30	TRBJ2-7	TRBD1	TGTGCCTGGAGTCGCCTCAGGGGGCTGGTCCACGAGCAGTACTTC	CAWSRLRGLVHEQYF
.	TRBV5-4	TRBJ1-4	TRBD1	TGTGCCAGCAGCCCCGGCCCGGACAGGGAGAGCGAAAAACTGTTTTTT	CASSPGPDRESEKLFF
once	TRBV2	TRBJ1-5	.	TGTGCCAGCAGAGGGGGGCGGGGGGATCAGCCCCAGCATTTT	CASRGGRGDQPQHF